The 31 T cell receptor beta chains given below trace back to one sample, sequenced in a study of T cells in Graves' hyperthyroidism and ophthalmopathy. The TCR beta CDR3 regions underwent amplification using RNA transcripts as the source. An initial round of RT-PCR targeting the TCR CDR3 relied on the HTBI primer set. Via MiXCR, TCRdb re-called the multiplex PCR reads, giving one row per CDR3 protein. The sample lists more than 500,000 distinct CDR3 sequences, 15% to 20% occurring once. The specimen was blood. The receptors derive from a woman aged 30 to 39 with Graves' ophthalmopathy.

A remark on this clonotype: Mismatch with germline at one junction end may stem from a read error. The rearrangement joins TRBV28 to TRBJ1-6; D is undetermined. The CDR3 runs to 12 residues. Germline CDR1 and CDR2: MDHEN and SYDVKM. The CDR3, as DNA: TGTGCAAGCATTTCCCATAATTCACCCCTCCACTTT. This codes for CASISHNSPLHF.

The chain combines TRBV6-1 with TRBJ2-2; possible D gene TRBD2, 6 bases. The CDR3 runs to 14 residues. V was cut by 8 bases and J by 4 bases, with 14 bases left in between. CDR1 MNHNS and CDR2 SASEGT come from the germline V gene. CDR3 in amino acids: CASGPGDPTGELFF. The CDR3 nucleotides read TGTGCCAGCGGCCCGGGAGACCCCACCGGGGAGCTGTTTTTT.

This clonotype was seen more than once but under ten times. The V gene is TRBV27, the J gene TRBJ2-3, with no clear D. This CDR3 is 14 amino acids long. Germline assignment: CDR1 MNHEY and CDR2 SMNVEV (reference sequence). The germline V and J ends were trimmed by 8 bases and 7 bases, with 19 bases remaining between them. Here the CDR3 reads CASQYSVLRNTQYF. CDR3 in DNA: TGTGCCAGCCAGTATTCGGTATTAAGAAATACGCAGTATTTT.

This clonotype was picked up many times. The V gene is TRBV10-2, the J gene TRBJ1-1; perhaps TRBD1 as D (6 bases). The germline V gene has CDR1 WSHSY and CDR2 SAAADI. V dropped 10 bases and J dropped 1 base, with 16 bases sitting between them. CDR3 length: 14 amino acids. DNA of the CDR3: TGCGCCACCATAGCGGGGGCGGCGAACACTGAAGCTTTCTTT. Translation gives CATIAGAANTEAFF.

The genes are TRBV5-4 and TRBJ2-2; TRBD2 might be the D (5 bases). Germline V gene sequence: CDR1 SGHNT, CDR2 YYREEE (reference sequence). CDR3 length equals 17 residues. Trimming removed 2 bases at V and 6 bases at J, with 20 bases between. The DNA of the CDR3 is TGTGCCAGCAGCTTCCTTTCTACGGCTGGAGGCGCCGGGGAGCTGTTTTTT. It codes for CASSFLSTAGGAGELFF. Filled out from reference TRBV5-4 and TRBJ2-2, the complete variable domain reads ETGVTQSPTHLIKTRGQQVTLRCSSQSGHNTVSWYQQALGQGPQFIFQYYREEENGRGNFPPRFSGLQFPNYSSELNVNALELDDSALYLCASSFLSTAGGAGELFFGEGSRLTVL.

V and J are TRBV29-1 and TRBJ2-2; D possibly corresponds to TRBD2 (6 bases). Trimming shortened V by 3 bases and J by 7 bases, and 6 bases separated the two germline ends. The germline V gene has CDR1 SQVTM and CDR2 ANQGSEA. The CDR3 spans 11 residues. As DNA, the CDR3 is TGCAGCGTTGAGCGGGGCGGGGAGCTGTTTTTT. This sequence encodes CSVERGGELFF.

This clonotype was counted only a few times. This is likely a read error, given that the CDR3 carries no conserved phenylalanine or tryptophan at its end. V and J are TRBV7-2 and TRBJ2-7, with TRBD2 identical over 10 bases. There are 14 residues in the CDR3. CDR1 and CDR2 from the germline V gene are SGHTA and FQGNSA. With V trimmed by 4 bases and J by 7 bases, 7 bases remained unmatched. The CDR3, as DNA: TGTGCCAGCAGCTACCTAGCGGGAGTCAATGAGCAGTACCTC. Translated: CASSYLAGVNEQYL.

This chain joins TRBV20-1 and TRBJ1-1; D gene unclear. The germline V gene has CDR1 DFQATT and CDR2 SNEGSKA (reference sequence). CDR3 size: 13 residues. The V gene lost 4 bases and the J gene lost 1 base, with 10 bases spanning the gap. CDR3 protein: CSAIPRGNTEAFF. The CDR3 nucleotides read TGCAGTGCTATCCCCCGCGGGAACACTGAAGCTTTCTTT.

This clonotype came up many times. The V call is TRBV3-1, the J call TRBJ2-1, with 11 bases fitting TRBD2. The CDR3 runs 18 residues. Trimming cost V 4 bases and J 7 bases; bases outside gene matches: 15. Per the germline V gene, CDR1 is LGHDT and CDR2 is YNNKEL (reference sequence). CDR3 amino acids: CASSPDTQLAGVGNEQFF. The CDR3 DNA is TGTGCCAGCAGCCCGGACACTCAACTAGCGGGAGTAGGAAATGAGCAGTTCTTC.

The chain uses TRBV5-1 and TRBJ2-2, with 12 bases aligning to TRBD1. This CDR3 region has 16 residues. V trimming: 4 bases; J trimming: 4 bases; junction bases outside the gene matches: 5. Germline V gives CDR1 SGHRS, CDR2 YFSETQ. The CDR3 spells CASSDWDRGLTGELFF. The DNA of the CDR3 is TGCGCCAGCAGCGATTGGGACAGGGGGCTCACCGGGGAGCTGTTTTTT.

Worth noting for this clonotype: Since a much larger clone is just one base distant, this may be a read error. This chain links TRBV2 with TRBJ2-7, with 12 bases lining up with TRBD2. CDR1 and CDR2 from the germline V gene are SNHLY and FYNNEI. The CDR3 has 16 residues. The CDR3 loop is CANSEGLTSGSDEQYF. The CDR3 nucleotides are TGTGCCAACAGTGAAGGATTGACTAGCGGGAGCGACGAGCAGTACTTC.

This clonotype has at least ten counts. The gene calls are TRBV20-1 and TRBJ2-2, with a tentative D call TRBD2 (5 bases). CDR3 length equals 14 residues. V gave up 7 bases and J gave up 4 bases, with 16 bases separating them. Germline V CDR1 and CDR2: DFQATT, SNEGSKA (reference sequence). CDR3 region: CSVQRLFGTGELFF. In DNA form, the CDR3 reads TGCAGTGTTCAGCGGTTATTCGGCACCGGGGAGCTGTTTTTT.

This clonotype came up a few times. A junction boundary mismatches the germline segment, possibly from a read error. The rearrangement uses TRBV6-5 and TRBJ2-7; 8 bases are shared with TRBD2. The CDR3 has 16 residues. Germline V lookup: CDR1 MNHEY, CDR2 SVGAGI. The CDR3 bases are TGTGCCAGCAGTTACCGCCCAGGAGCGGGAGTTTACGGGCAGTACTTC. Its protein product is CASSYRPGAGVYGQYF.

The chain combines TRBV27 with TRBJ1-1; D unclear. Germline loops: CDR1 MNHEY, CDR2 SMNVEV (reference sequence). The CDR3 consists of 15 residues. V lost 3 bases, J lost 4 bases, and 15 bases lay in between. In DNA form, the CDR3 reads TGTGCCAGCAGTTTGGGCGCCCTGGTGGGCACTGAAGCTTTCTTT. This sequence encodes CASSLGALVGTEAFF.

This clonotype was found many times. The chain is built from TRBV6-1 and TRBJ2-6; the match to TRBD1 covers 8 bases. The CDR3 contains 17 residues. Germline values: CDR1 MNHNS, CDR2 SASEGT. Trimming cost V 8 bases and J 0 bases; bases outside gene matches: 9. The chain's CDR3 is CASSRDRPNSGANVLTF. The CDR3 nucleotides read TGTGCCAGCTCCCGGGACAGGCCGAACTCTGGGGCCAACGTCCTGACTTTC.

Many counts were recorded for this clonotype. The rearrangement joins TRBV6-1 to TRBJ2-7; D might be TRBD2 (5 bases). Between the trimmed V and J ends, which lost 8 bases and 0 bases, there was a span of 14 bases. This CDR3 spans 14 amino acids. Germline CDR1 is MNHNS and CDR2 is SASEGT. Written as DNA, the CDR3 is TGTGCCAGCCTCACCAACGGAGGCTCCTACGAGCAGTACTTC. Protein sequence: CASLTNGGSYEQYF.

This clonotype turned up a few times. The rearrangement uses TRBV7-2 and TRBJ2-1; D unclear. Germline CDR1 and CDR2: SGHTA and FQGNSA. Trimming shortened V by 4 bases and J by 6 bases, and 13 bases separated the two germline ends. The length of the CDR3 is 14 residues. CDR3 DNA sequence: TGTGCCAGCAGCTATGAGACACATTCCAATGAGCAGTTCTTC. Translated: CASSYETHSNEQFF.

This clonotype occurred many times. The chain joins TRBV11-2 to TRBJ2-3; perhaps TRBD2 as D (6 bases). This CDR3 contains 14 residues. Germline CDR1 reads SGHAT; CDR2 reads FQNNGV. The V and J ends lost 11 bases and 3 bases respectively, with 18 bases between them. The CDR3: CAGGWGGTTDTQYF. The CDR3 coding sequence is TGTGCCGGCGGGTGGGGCGGGACTACAGATACGCAGTATTTT.

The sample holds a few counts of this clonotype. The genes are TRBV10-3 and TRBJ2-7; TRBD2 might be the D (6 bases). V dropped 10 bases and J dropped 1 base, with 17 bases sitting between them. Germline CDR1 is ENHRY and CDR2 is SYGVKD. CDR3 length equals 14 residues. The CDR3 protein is CATRGTSKSYEQYF. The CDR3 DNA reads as TGTGCCACCAGAGGGACTTCGAAGTCCTACGAGCAGTACTTC.

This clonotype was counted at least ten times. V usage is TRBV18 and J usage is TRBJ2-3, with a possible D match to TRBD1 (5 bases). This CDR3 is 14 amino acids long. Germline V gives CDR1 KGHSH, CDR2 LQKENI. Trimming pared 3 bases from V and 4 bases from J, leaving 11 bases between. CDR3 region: CASSPAGMADTQYF. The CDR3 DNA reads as TGTGCCAGCTCACCCGCAGGGATGGCAGATACGCAGTATTTT.

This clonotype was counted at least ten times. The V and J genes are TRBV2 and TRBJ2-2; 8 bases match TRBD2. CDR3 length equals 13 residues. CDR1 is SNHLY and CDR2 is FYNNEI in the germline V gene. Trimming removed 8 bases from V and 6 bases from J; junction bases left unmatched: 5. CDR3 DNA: TGTGCCAGCCTAGAGCGGGAGTCCGGGGAGCTGTTTTTT. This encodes CASLERESGELFF.

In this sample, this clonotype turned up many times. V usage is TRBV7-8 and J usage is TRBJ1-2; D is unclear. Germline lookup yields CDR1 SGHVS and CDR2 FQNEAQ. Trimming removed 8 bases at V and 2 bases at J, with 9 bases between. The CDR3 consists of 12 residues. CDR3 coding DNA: TGTGCCAGCGGTGGGGAAAACTATGGCTACACCTTC. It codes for CASGGENYGYTF.

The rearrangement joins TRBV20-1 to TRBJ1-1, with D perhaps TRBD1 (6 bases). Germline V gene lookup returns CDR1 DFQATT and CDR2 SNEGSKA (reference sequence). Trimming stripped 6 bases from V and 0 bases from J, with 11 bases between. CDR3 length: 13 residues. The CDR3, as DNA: TGCAGTGCGACAAGGACAGTGAACACTGAAGCTTTCTTT. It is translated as CSATRTVNTEAFF.

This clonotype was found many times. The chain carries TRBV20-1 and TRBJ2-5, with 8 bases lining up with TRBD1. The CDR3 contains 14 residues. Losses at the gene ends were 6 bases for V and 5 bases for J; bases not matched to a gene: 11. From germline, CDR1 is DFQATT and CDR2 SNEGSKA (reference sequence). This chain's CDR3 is CSAAPPRQGETQYF. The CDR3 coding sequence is TGCAGTGCCGCGCCTCCCCGACAGGGGGAGACCCAGTACTTC.

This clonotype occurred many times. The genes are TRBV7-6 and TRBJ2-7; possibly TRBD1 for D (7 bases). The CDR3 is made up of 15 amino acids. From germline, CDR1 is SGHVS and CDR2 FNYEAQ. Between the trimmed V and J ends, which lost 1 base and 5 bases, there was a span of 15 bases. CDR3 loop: CASSLGGGGGHEQYF. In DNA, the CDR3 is TGTGCCAGCAGCTTAGGAGGAGGAGGGGGCCACGAGCAGTACTTC.

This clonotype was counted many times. The CDR3 DNA is TGTGCCAGCAGCGTAGGCGGAGCGGGATCTAATGAGCAGTTCTTC. Translation: CASSVGGAGSNEQFF. J is TRBJ2-1 and V is TRBV9, with 7 bases fitting TRBD2. Germline assignment: CDR1 SGDLS and CDR2 YYNGEE. This CDR3 region has 15 residues. The trim removed 0 bases at V and 7 bases at J, leaving 7 bases unmatched.

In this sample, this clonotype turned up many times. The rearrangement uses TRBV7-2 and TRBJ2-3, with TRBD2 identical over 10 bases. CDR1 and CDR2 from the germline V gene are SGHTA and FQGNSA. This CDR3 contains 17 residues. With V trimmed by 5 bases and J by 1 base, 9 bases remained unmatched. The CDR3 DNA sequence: TGTGCCAGCAGCCCCGTGGCTAGCGGGAGCGGCACAGATACGCAGTATTTT. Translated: CASSPVASGSGTDTQYF.

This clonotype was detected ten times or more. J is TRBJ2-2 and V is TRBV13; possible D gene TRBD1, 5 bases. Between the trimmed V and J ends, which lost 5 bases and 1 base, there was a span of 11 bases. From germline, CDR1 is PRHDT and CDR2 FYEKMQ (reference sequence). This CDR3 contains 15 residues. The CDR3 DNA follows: TGTGCCAGCAGCCCCCCGACAGAGAACACCGGGGAGCTGTTTTTT. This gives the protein CASSPPTENTGELFF. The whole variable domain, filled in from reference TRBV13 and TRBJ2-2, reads AAGVIQSPRHLIKEKRETATLKCYPIPRHDTVYWYQQGPGQDPQFLISFYEKMQSDKGSIPDRFSAQQFSDYHSELNMSSLELGDSALYFCASSPPTENTGELFFGEGSRLTVL.

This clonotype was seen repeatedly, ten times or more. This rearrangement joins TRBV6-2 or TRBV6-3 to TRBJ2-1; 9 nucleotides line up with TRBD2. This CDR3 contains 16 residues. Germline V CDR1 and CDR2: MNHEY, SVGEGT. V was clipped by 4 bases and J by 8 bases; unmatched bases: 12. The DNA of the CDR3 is TGTGCCAGCAGTTCCCTTTTAGCGGGAGTGGTCGATGAGCAGTTCTTC. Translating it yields CASSSLLAGVVDEQFF.

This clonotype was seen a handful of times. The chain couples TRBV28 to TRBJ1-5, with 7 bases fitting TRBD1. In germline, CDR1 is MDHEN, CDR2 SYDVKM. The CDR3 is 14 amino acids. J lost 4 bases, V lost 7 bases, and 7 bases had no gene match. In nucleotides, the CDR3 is TGTGCCAGCACTCCACAGGGACAGAATCAGCCCCAGCATTTT. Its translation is CASTPQGQNQPQHF.

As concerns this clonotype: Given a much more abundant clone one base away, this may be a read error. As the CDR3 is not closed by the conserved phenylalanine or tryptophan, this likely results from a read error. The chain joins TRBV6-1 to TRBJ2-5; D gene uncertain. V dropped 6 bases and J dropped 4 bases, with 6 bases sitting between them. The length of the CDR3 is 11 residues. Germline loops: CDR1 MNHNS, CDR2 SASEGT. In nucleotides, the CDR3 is TGTGCCAGCAGGGTGACAGAGACCCAGTACCTC. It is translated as CASRVTETQYL.